A single sample gave rise to the 22 T cell receptor beta chains below, sequenced in a study of blood T cell repertoires in COVID-19. Measured with immunoSEQ multiplex PCR; TCRdb has only the in-frame clones, and not every one. The sample consists of a few hundred thousand clones, around 89% of them appearing once. The specimen was PBMCs or T cells enriched from blood (not recorded which). These receptors originate from a man between 18 and 29 years old who had recovered from COVID-19.

The chain carries TRBV7-3 and TRBJ2-7; the D gene is possibly TRBD2 (6 bases). V was trimmed by 3 bases and J by 1 base, leaving 13 bases between them. Per germline, CDR1 SGHTA and CDR2 FQGTGA. The CDR3 is made up of 15 amino acids. In DNA form, the CDR3 reads TGTGCCAGCAGCTTGGGGGGAAGCCAATCCTACGAGCAGTACTTC. This translates into CASSLGGSQSYEQYF.

The chain recombines TRBV12-3 or TRBV12-4 with TRBJ2-7; D perhaps matches TRBD1 (6 bases). V lost 3 bases, J lost 5 bases, and 11 bases lay in between. This CDR3 is built from 13 residues. The CDR3 coding sequence is TGTGCCAGCAGTTTTGAACAGGGCAACGAGCAGTACTTC. The encoded protein is CASSFEQGNEQYF.

The chain couples TRBV5-4 to TRBJ2-5, with TRBD2 identical over 7 bases. CDR1 and CDR2 (germline): SGHNT, YYREEE (reference sequence). This CDR3 spans 13 amino acids. With V trimmed by 3 bases and J by 5 bases, 4 bases remained unmatched. In DNA form, the CDR3 reads TGTGCCAGCAGCTCCCGGGGAGGGGAGACCCAGTACTTC. It encodes CASSSRGGETQYF. Supplemented by reference TRBV5-4 and TRBJ2-5, the full variable domain reads ETGVTQSPTHLIKTRGQQVTLRCSSQSGHNTVSWYQQALGQGPQFIFQYYREEENGRGNFPPRFSGLQFPNYSSELNVNALELDDSALYLCASSSRGGETQYFGPGTRLLVL.

With regard to this clone: The junction and the germline gene differ at one end; a read error may be behind it. This sequence joins TRBV28 and TRBJ2-7; TRBD1 aligns across 7 bases. This CDR3 comprises 14 residues. The germline gives CDR1 MDHEN, CDR2 SYDVKM. The CDR3, as DNA: TGTGCCAGCAGTTTTGGGACAGAAACTCTGGGCGAAAACTTC. Amino acids: CASSFGTETLGENF.

This sequence joins TRBV27 and TRBJ2-2; D perhaps matches TRBD1 (6 bases). This CDR3 has 14 residues. Trimming removed 2 bases at V and 6 bases at J, with 10 bases between. CDR1 MNHEY and CDR2 SMNVEV come from the germline V gene (reference sequence). CDR3 residues: CASSLRQVAGELFF. The CDR3 region has the DNA TGTGCCAGCAGTTTACGACAGGTCGCCGGGGAGCTGTTTTTT.

This clone is a singleton in its sample. The chain combines TRBV5-1 with TRBJ1-3; the D is unclear. The V end lost 4 bases, the J end lost 0 bases, and 8 bases lay between the germline ends. Germline V gene data show CDR1 as SGHRS and CDR2 as YFSETQ. The CDR3 runs 14 residues. CDR3 residues: CASSPQNSGNTIYF. The DNA of the CDR3 is TGCGCCAGCAGCCCCCAGAACTCTGGAAACACCATATATTTT. Looking up the rest from reference TRBV5-1 and TRBJ1-3 gives the full variable domain: KAGVTQTPRYLIKTRGQQVTLSCSPISGHRSVSWYQQTPGQGLQFLFEYFSETQRNKGNFPGRFSGRQFSNSRSEMNVSTLELGDSALYLCASSPQNSGNTIYFGEGSWLTVV.

The sample holds one count of this clone. CDR3 sequence reads: CASSVAGGETQYF. The CDR3 region has the DNA TGTGCCAGCAGTGTGGCGGGGGGGGAGACCCAGTACTTC. The genes are TRBV5-4 and TRBJ2-5; 9 bases map to TRBD2. The germline V gene has CDR1 SGHNT and CDR2 YYREEE (reference sequence). The ends lost 5 bases at V and 5 bases at J; junction bases unmatched: 4. This CDR3 is built from 13 residues.

V usage is TRBV28 and J usage is TRBJ1-1; unclear D gene. CDR1 MDHEN and CDR2 SYDVKM come from the germline V gene. V was clipped by 3 bases and J by 6 bases, with 14 bases between them. This CDR3 contains 14 residues. In nucleotides, the CDR3 is TGTGCCAGCAGTTTTGGCCTGCTGAGGGCTGAAGCTTTCTTT. Its protein is CASSFGLLRAEAFF. Full variable domain (remainder filled in from reference TRBV28 and TRBJ1-1): DVKVTQSSRYLVKRTGEKVFLECVQDMDHENMFWYRQDPGLGLRLIYFSYDVKMKEKGDIPEGYSVSREKKERFSLILESASTNQTSMYLCASSFGLLRAEAFFGQGTRLTVV.

The chain uses TRBV11-2 and TRBJ2-1; D possibly corresponds to TRBD1 (6 bases). The CDR3 length is 17 residues. The V end lost 2 bases, the J end lost 3 bases, and 17 bases lay between the germline ends. Germline values: CDR1 SGHAT, CDR2 FQNNGV. CDR3 residues: CASSLRGGGQSYNEQFF. DNA of the CDR3: TGTGCCAGCAGCTTAAGGGGCGGAGGACAGAGCTACAATGAGCAGTTCTTC.

This clone was recorded only once. The V and J genes are TRBV18 and TRBJ1-1; D call uncertain. The V end lost 5 bases, the J end lost 1 base, and 8 bases lay between the germline ends. There are 13 residues in the CDR3. Per germline, CDR1 KGHSH and CDR2 LQKENI. This chain's CDR3 is CASSAQSNTEAFF. The CDR3 DNA sequence: TGTGCCAGCTCAGCTCAGTCGAACACTGAAGCTTTCTTT.

The CDR3, as DNA: TGTGCCAGCAGTGATCCCGGGACACCGAATGAAAAACTGTTTTTT. Translated, it gives CASSDPGTPNEKLFF. This chain connects TRBV2 to TRBJ1-4; possible D gene TRBD1, 6 bases. Germline CDR1 reads SNHLY; CDR2 reads FYNNEI. V lost 3 bases and J 5 bases, leaving 13 bases between the germline ends. CDR3 length: 15 residues.

This clone appeared a few times. The chain joins TRBV7-2 to TRBJ1-3; no reliable D call. This CDR3 region has 12 residues. Germline V CDR1 and CDR2: SGHTA, FQGNSA. V was cut by 7 bases and J by 2 bases, with 6 bases left in between. This CDR3 reads CASTKAGNTIYF. The CDR3 DNA is TGTGCCAGCACTAAAGCTGGAAACACCATATATTTT.

The chain uses TRBV13 and TRBJ2-1; no reliable D call. The CDR3 is 13 residues long. Germline lookup yields CDR1 PRHDT and CDR2 FYEKMQ (reference sequence). The V gene lost 5 bases and the J gene lost 2 bases, with 7 bases spanning the gap. The CDR3: CASSPGPYNEQFF. The CDR3 DNA is TGTGCCAGCAGCCCTGGGCCCTACAATGAGCAGTTCTTC.

This clone was found once. The V gene is TRBV7-3, the J gene TRBJ1-1; D may be TRBD1 (6 bases). CDR1 and CDR2 from the germline V gene are SGHTA and FQGTGA. V dropped 4 bases and J dropped 5 bases, with 17 bases sitting between them. This CDR3 contains 15 residues. The CDR3 sequence: CASSSKQGDVTEAFF. The CDR3 bases are TGTGCCAGCAGCTCGAAACAGGGCGATGTGACTGAAGCTTTCTTT.

The chain couples TRBV28 to TRBJ2-7, with TRBD1 matching 8 bases. CDR1 and CDR2 (germline): MDHEN, SYDVKM. This CDR3 is built from 14 residues. Unmatched junction bases numbered 7, after V lost 6 bases and J lost 3 bases. The DNA of the CDR3 is TGTGCCAGCAGGCCTTCAGACAGGGGCTACGAGCAGTACTTC. It codes for CASRPSDRGYEQYF.

The J gene is TRBJ2-1, the V gene TRBV24-1; 8 bases are a match to TRBD1. J was trimmed by 13 bases and V by 1 base; bases with no gene match: 8. In germline, CDR1 is KGHDR, CDR2 SFDVKD. The CDR3 consists of 14 residues. Here the CDR3 reads CATSDLSGGWVQFF. The CDR3 region has the DNA TGTGCCACCAGTGATTTATCAGGGGGCTGGGTCCAGTTCTTC.

This clone was counted only a few times. V and J are TRBV6-5 and TRBJ1-6; a weak D match, TRBD1 (5 bases). Germline CDR1 is MNHEY and CDR2 is SVGAGI. Trimming shortened V by 7 bases and J by 8 bases, and 18 bases separated the two germline ends. The CDR3 contains 15 residues. The CDR3 coding sequence is TGTGCCAGCACTCAGAGGGGCAGGGAGGATTCACCCCTCCACTTT. Translating gives CASTQRGREDSPLHF.

The sample holds one count of this clone. The genes are TRBV5-1 and TRBJ2-7; 10 nucleotides align to TRBD1. V was clipped by 4 bases and J by 2 bases; unmatched bases: 9. In germline, CDR1 is SGHRS, CDR2 YFSETQ. This CDR3 has 16 residues. Here the CDR3 DNA reads TGCGCCAGCAGCCTATCCGGGACAGGGGCTCCCTACGAGCAGTACTTC. It specifies CASSLSGTGAPYEQYF.

The chain has TRBV3-1 (or the pseudogene TRBV3-2) and TRBJ1-6, with D uncertain. CDR3 length: 14 residues. The ends were cut back, 4 bases at V and 10 bases at J, with 14 bases in the middle. From germline, CDR1 is LGHDT and CDR2 YNNKEL (reference sequence). CDR3: CASSRAGLDSPLHF. The CDR3 DNA is TGTGCCAGCAGCCGAGCGGGCTTGGACTCACCCCTCCACTTT.

This clone was found once. This rearrangement joins TRBV6-1 to TRBJ2-1; 8 bases line up with TRBD1. The CDR3 runs to 14 residues. CDR1 and CDR2 (germline): MNHNS, SASEGT. Trimming cost V 1 base and J 7 bases; bases outside gene matches: 3. The CDR3 here is CASSEGQGRNEQFF. The CDR3 DNA is TGTGCCAGCAGTGAAGGACAGGGGAGGAATGAGCAGTTCTTC.

The chain recombines TRBV25-1 with TRBJ1-2, with TRBD1 as a possible D gene (5 bases). Germline V gives CDR1 MGHDK, CDR2 SYGVNS. The CDR3 has 13 residues. V was clipped by 6 bases and J by 3 bases, with 11 bases between them. CDR3 nucleotides: TGTGCCAGCAGCGGGGGGGGGTACTATGGCTACACCTTC. As protein: CASSGGGYYGYTF.

J is TRBJ1-3 and V is TRBV28; a weak D match, TRBD1 (6 bases). Trimming pared 6 bases from V and 4 bases from J, leaving 16 bases between. Germline values: CDR1 MDHEN, CDR2 SYDVKM. There are 15 residues in the CDR3. CDR3 sequence: CASSSSRGSGNTIYF. The CDR3 nucleotides read TGTGCCAGCAGCTCTAGCAGGGGTTCCGGAAACACCATATATTTT.